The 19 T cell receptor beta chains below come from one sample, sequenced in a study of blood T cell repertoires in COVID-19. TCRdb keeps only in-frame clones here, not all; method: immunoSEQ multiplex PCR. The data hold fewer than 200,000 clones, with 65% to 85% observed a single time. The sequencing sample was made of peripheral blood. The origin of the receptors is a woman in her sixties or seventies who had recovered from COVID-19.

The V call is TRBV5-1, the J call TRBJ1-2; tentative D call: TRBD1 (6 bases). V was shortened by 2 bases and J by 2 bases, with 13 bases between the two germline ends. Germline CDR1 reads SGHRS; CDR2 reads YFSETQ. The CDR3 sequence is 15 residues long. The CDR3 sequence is CASSLQTGQNYGYTF. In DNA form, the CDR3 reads TGCGCCAGCAGCTTACAAACAGGACAGAACTATGGCTACACCTTC.

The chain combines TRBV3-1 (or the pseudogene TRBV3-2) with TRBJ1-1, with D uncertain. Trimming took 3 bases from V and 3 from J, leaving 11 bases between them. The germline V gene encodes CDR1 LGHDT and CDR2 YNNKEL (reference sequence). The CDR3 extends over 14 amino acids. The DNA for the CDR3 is TGTGCCAGCAGCCAGCCCGGGTGGGACACTGAAGCTTTCTTT. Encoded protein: CASSQPGWDTEAFF.

CDR3 DNA: TGTGCCAGCAGTGAATCGGGGAGTCGCACTGAAGCTTTCTTT. Translated, it gives CASSESGSRTEAFF. The V call is TRBV25-1, the J call TRBJ1-1; D ambiguous. The CDR3 runs 14 residues. The ends were cut back, 1 base at V and 4 bases at J, with 10 bases in the middle. CDR1 is MGHDK, CDR2 SYGVNS, per germline.

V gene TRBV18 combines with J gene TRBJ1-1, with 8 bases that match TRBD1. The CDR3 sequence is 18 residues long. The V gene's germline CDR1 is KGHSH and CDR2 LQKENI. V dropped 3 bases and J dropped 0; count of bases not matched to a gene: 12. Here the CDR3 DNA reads TGTGCCAGCTCACCCAGAAGACAGGGGCCGTCCATGAACACTGAAGCTTTCTTT. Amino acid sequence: CASSPRRQGPSMNTEAFF.

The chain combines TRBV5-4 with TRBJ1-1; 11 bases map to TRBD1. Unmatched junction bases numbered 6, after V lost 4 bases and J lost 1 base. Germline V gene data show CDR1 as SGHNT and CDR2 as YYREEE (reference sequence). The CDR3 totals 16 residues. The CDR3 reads CASSGRDRGGNTEAFF. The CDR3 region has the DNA TGTGCCAGCAGCGGAAGGGACAGGGGGGGGAACACTGAAGCTTTCTTT.

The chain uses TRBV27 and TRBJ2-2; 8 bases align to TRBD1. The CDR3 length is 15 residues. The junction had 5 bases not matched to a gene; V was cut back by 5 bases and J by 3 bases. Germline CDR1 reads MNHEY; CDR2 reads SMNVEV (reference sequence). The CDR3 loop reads CASSPQGAYTGELFF. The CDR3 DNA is TGTGCCAGCAGTCCCCAGGGGGCGTACACCGGGGAGCTGTTTTTT.

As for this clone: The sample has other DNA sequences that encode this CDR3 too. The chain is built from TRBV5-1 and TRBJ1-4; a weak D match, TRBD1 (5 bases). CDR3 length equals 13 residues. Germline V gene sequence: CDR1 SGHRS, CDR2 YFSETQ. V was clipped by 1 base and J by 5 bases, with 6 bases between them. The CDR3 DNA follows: TGCGCCAGCAGCTTGCGACAGAATGAAAAACTGTTTTTT. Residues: CASSLRQNEKLFF.

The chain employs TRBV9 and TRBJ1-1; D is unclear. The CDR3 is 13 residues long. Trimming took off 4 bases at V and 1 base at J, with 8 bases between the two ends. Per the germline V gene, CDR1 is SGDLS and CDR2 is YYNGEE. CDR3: CASSPGSNTEAFF. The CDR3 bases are TGTGCCAGCAGCCCCGGGTCGAACACTGAAGCTTTCTTT.

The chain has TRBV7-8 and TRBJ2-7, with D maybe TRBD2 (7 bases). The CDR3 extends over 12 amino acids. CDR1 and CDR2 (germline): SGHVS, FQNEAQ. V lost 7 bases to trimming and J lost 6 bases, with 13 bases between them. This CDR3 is CASTRGGGEQYF. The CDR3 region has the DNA TGTGCCAGCACCCGAGGGGGGGGCGAGCAGTACTTC.

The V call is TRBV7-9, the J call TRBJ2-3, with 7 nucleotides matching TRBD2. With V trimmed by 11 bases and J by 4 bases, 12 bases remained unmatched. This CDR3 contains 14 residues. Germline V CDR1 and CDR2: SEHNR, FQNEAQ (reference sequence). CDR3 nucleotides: TGTGCCGCCCCGAGGACGGGAGGTGCAGATACGCAGTATTTT. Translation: CAAPRTGGADTQYF.

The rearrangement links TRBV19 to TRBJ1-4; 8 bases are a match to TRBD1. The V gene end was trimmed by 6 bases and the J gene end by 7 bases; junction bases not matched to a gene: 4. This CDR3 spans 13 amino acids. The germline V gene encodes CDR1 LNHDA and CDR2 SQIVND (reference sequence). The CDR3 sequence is CASSRGHGEKLFF. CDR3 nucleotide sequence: TGTGCCAGTAGCAGGGGGCATGGTGAAAAACTGTTTTTT.

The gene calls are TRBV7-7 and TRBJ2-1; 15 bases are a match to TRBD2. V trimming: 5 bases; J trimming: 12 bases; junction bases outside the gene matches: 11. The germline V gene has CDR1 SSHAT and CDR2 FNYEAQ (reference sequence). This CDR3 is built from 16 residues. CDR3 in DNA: TGTGCCAGCAGCGCCGGCGGGACTAGCGGGAGGAGGAGGCAGTTCTTC. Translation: CASSAGGTSGRRRQFF.

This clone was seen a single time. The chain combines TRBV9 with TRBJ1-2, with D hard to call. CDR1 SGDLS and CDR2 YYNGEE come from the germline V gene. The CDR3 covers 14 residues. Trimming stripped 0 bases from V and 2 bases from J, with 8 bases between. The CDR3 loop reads CASSVVGSNYGYTF. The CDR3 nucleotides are TGTGCCAGCAGCGTAGTCGGTTCCAACTATGGCTACACCTTC. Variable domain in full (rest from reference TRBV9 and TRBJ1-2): DSGVTQTPKHLITATGQRVTLRCSPRSGDLSVYWYQQSLDQGLQFLIQYYNGEERAKGNILERFSAQQFPDLHSELNLSSLELGDSALYFCASSVVGSNYGYTFGSGTRLTVV.

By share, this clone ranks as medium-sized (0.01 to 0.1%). The CDR3 reads CASSQAAGGLNTEAFF. The CDR3 DNA is TGCGCCAGCAGCCAAGCTGCGGGGGGGCTGAACACTGAAGCTTTCTTT. The rearrangement uses TRBV4-3 and TRBJ1-1, with TRBD1 as a possible D gene (6 bases). The CDR3 runs to 16 residues. V was shortened by 1 base and J by 0 bases, with 12 bases between the two germline ends. CDR1 and CDR2 (germline): LGHNA, YSLEER.

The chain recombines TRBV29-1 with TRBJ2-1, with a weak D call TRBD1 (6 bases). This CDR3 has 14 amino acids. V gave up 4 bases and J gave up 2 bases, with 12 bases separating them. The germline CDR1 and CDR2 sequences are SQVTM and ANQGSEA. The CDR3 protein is CSVALTGTYNEQFF. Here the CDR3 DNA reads TGCAGCGTTGCCTTGACAGGAACCTACAATGAGCAGTTCTTC.

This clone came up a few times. CDR3 sequence reads: CASSYPSGPGISSSYNEQFF. The CDR3, as DNA: TGTGCCAGCAGTTACCCTAGCGGACCCGGTATCTCGAGCTCCTACAATGAGCAGTTCTTC. The V and J genes are TRBV6-2 or TRBV6-3 and TRBJ2-1; 7 bases align to TRBD2. The CDR3 contains 20 residues. Germline CDR1 MNHEY, CDR2 SVGEGT. V lost 2 bases, J lost 0 bases, and 16 bases stayed unmatched.

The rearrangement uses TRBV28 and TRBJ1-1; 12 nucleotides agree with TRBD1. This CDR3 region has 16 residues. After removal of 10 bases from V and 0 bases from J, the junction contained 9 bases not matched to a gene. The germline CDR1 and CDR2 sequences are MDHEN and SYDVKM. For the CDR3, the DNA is TGTGCCATAGAATGGGGGACAGGGGGCTTGAACACTGAAGCTTTCTTT. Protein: CAIEWGTGGLNTEAFF.

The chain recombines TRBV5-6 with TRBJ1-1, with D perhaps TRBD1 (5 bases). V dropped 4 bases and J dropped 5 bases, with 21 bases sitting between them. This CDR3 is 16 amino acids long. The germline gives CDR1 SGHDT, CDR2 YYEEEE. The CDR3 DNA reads TGTGCCAGCAGCCCCCGTCGGGGGTCGGTTTGGACTGAAGCTTTCTTT. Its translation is CASSPRRGSVWTEAFF.

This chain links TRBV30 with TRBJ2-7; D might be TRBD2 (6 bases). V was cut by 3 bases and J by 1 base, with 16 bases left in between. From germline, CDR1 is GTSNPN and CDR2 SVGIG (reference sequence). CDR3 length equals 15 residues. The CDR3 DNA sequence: TGTGCCTGGAGACCCGGGACTCCGATTTCCTACGAGCAGTACTTC. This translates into CAWRPGTPISYEQYF.